Detailed here is one TCR beta chain. The junction shows a germline mismatch at one end, possibly a read error. Authors' data handling: Researchers report that nucleated cell counts were estimated from reference gene primer amplification. The table came from immunoSEQ multiplex PCR; TCRdb's copy has only in-frame clones and leaves some out. The V and J calls and the clone size are those of that table, but D and trimming were determined from the DNA. This sample has around 110,000 clones, with 80% found just once. This sample was included in a study of blood T cell repertoires in COVID-19. Study summary: Both acute and convalescent COVID-19 samples were obtained from the United States, Italy and Spain.

The receptor's source is a man between 65 and 85 years old with acute or convalescent COVID-19. The sample was peripheral blood.

Here the CDR3 reads CASSVGQDNYGYTF. The CDR3 DNA is TGTGCCAGCAGCGTGGGACAGGATAACTACGGCTACACCTTC. This chain joins TRBV9 and TRBJ1-2, with 8 bases that match TRBD1. Germline V gene sequence: CDR1 SGDLS, CDR2 YYNGEE. This CDR3 contains 14 residues.